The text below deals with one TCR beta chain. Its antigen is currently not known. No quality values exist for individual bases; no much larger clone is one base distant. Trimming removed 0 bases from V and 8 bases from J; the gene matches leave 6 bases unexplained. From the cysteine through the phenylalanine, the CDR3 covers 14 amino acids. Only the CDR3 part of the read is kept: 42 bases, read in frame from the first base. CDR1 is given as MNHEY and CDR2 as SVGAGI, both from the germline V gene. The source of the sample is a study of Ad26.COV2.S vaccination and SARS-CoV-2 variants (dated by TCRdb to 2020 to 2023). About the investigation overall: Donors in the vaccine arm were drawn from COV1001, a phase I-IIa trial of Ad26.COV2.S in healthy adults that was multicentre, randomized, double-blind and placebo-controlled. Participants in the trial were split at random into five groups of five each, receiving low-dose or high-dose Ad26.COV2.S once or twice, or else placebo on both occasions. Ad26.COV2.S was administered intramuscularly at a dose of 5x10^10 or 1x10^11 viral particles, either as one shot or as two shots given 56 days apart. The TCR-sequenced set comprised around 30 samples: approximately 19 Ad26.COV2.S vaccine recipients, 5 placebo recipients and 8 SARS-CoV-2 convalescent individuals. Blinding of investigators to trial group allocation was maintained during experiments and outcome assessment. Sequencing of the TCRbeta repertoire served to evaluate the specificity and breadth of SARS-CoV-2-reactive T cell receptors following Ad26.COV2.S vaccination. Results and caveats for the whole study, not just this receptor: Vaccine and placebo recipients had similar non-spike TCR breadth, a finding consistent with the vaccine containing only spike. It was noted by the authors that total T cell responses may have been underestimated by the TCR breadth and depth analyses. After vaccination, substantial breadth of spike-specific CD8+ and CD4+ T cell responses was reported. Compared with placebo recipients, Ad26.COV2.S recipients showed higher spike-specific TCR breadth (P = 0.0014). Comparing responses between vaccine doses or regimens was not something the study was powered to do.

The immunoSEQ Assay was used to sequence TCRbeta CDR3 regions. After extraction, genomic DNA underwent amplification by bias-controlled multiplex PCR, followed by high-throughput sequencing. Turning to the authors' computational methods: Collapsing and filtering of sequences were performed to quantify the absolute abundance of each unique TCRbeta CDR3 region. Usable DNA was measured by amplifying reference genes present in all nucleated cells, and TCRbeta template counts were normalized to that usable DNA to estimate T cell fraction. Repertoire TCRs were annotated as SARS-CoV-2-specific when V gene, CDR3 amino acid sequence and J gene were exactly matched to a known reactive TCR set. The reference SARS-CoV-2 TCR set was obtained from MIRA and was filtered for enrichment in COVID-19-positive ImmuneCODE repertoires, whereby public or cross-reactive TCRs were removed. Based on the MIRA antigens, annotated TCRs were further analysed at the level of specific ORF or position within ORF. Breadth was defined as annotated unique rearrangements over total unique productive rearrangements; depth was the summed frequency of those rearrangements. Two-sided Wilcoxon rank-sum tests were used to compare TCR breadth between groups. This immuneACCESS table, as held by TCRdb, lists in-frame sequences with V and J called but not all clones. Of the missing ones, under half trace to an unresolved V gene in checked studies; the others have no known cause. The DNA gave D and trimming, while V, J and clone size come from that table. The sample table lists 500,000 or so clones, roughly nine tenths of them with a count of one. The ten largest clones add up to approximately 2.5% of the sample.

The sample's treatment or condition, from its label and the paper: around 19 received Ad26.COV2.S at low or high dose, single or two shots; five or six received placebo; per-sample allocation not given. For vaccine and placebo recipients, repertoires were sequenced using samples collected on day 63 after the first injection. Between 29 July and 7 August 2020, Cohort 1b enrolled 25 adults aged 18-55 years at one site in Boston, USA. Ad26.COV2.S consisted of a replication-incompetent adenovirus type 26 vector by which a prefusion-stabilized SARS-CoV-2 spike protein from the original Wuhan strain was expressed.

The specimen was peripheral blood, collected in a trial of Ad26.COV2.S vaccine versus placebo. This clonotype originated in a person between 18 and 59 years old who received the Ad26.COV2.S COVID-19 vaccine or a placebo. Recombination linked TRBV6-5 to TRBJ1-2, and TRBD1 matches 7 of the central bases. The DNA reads TGTGCCAGCAGTTACTCGGAGGGGGCAGGGGGCTACACCTTC. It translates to CASSYSEGAGGYTF.